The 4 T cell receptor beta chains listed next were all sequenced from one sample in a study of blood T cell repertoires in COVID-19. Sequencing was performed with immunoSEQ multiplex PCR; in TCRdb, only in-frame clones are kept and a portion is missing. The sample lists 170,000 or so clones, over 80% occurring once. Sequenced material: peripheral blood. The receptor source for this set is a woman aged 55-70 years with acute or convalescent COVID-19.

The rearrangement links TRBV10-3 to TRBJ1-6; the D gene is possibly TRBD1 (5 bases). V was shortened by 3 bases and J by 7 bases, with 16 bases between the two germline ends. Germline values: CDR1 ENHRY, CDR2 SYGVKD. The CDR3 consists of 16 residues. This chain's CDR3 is CAISEDNQQGNSPLHF. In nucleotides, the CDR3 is TGTGCCATCAGTGAAGATAATCAGCAGGGCAATTCACCCCTCCACTTT.

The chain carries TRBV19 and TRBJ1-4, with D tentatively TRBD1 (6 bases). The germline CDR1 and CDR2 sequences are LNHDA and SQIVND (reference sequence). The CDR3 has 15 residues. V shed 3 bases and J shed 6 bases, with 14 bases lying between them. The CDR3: CASSIRGGRYEKLFF. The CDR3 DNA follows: TGTGCCAGTAGTATTAGAGGGGGTCGTTATGAAAAACTGTTTTTT.

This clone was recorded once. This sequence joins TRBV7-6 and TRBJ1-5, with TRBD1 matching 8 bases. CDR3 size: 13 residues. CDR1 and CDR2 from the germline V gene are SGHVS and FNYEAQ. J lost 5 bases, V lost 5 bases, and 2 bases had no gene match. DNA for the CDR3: TGTGCCAGCAGCACAGGGGGACATCAGCCCCAGCATTTT. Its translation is CASSTGGHQPQHF.

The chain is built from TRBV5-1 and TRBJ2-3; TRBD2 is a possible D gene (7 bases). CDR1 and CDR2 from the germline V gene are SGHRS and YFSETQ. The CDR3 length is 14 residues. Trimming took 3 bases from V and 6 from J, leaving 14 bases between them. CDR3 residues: CASSSGGAGDTQYF. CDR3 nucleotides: TGCGCCAGCAGCTCTGGGGGGGCCGGGGATACGCAGTATTTT.